Listed here are 31 T cell receptor beta chains from one sample, sequenced in a study of OX40 agonist ivuxolimab in advanced cancers. TCRdb keeps only in-frame clones here, not all; method: immunoSEQ multiplex PCR. The table lists over 15,000 clones, about 81% of them singletons. This material consisted of CD4+ or CD8+ T cells sorted from blood, taken in a trial of the OX40 agonist ivuxolimab. The receptors here all came from an adult with an advanced solid tumor such as melanoma, head and neck, liver or kidney cancer.

This chain joins TRBV6-4 and TRBJ2-3; D is tentatively TRBD1 or TRBD2 (6 bases each). Trimming pared 4 bases from V and 5 bases from J, leaving 13 bases between. CDR3 length: 14 residues. Germline V gene sequence: CDR1 MRHNA, CDR2 SNTAGT. CDR3 in DNA: TGTGCCAGCAGTGTTGGGGGGCGCAGAGATACGCAGTATTTT. Translated, it gives CASSVGGRRDTQYF.

The genes are TRBV7-6 and TRBJ1-3; weak D call: TRBD1 (5 bases). The CDR3 length is 18 residues. Deletions cut 0 bases from V and 0 bases from J, with 15 bases between. Germline CDR1 reads SGHVS; CDR2 reads FNYEAQ. The CDR3 region is CASSLASNYRTSGNTIYF. CDR3 DNA sequence: TGTGCCAGCAGCTTAGCCTCAAACTACAGGACCTCTGGAAACACCATATATTTT.

The genes are TRBV7-3 and TRBJ2-7, with TRBD1 as a possible D gene (5 bases). The CDR3 spans 15 residues. V was cut by 2 bases and J by 2 bases, with 13 bases left in between. CDR1 and CDR2 (germline): SGHTA, FQGTGA. CDR3 amino acids: CASSLVGASTYEQYF. The CDR3 coding sequence is TGTGCCAGCAGCTTAGTTGGGGCGAGTACCTACGAGCAGTACTTC.

The chain employs TRBV19 and TRBJ2-5; D unclear. Matching the DNA end better, TRBJ2-7 makes the J call doubtful. This CDR3 spans 14 amino acids. CDR1 is LNHDA and CDR2 is SQIVND in the germline V gene (reference sequence). CDR3 in DNA: TGTGCCAGTAGTATAGGAGACATTGCCTACGAGCAGTACTTC. Translation: CASSIGDIAYEQYF.

V and J are TRBV9 and TRBJ2-1; D possibly corresponds to TRBD2 (6 bases). CDR3 length equals 14 residues. V lost 4 bases and J 4 bases, leaving 12 bases between the germline ends. The germline gives CDR1 SGDLS, CDR2 YYNGEE. This CDR3 reads CASSPEGRYNEQFF. CDR3 in DNA: TGTGCCAGCAGCCCGGAGGGTCGGTACAATGAGCAGTTCTTC.

This chain connects TRBV19 to TRBJ1-1; D uncertain. V lost 7 bases and J lost 0, with 3 bases in between. The CDR3 is 11 amino acids. Looked up from germline, CDR1 is LNHDA and CDR2 is SQIVND (reference sequence). Written as DNA, the CDR3 is TGTGCCAGTATCCTGAACACTGAAGCTTTCTTT. It translates to CASILNTEAFF.

This clone appeared a few times. This chain joins TRBV5-6 and TRBJ2-2; D is unclear. V gave up 1 base and J gave up 1 base, with 5 bases separating them. Per the germline V gene, CDR1 is SGHDT and CDR2 is YYEEEE. CDR3 length equals 14 residues. CDR3 bases: TGTGCCAGCAGCTTGACCCGGAACACCGGGGAGCTGTTTTTT. As protein: CASSLTRNTGELFF.

The CDR3 coding sequence is TGTGCCAGCAGCGAAAGACTAGCGGGAGGAGAGACCCAGTACTTC. Its translation is CASSERLAGGETQYF. This sequence joins TRBV7-6 and TRBJ2-5; 13 bases map to TRBD2. V trimming: 5 bases; J trimming: 4 bases; junction bases outside the gene matches: 4. The CDR3 is made up of 15 amino acids. Germline CDR1 is SGHVS and CDR2 is FNYEAQ.

The chain couples TRBV19 to TRBJ2-1; TRBD1 is a possible D gene (5 bases). Deletions cut 8 bases from V and 5 bases from J, with 13 bases between. Germline CDR1 reads LNHDA; CDR2 reads SQIVND (reference sequence). CDR3 length: 13 amino acids. In nucleotides, the CDR3 is TGTGCCAGTCTGGATGACAGTCACAATGAGCAGTTCTTC. Its translation: CASLDDSHNEQFF.

The CDR3 spells CASSYGSSSAFF. The DNA of the CDR3 is TGTGCCAGCAGTTATGGGTCCAGTTCAGCTTTCTTT. The chain links TRBV28 to TRBJ1-1; D unresolved. CDR1 is MDHEN and CDR2 is SYDVKM in the germline V gene. The germline V and J ends were trimmed by 4 bases and 10 bases, with 13 bases remaining between them. The CDR3 runs to 12 residues.

This clone is labeled medium-sized. The genes are TRBV6-5 and TRBJ2-7; D not certain. The CDR3 extends over 10 amino acids. V was cut by 9 bases and J by 3 bases, with 6 bases left in between. The germline V gene has CDR1 MNHEY and CDR2 SVGAGI. The CDR3 DNA sequence: TGTGCCAGTCGCATCTACGAGCAGTACTTC. Translated: CASRIYEQYF.

The chain has TRBV6-6 and TRBJ2-2; D is possibly TRBD1 or TRBD2 (6 bases each). Trimming left V 3 bases short and J 7 bases short, with 12 bases between. The germline V gene has CDR1 MNHNY and CDR2 SVGAGI (reference sequence). This CDR3 is built from 14 residues. CDR3 nucleotide sequence: TGTGCCAGCAGTTATACGGGGGCTGACGGGGAGCTGTTTTTT. It is translated as CASSYTGADGELFF.

The chain recombines TRBV27 with TRBJ2-1; 10 bases match TRBD2. J lost 3 bases, V lost 5 bases, and 10 bases had no gene match. CDR1 and CDR2 from the germline V gene are MNHEY and SMNVEV (reference sequence). This CDR3 is 17 amino acids long. This CDR3 is CASSPSGLAAYYNEQFF. The CDR3 DNA follows: TGTGCCAGCAGTCCCTCCGGACTAGCGGCATACTACAATGAGCAGTTCTTC.

The CDR3 loop reads CASSDVTGTGYYGYTF. The CDR3 nucleotides are TGTGCCAGCAGCGACGTTACCGGGACAGGGTACTATGGCTACACCTTC. J is TRBJ1-2 and V is TRBV7-7; 9 positions agree with TRBD1. The junction had 10 bases not matched to a gene; V was cut back by 5 bases and J by 3 bases. CDR3 length equals 16 residues. Germline loops: CDR1 SSHAT, CDR2 FNYEAQ (reference sequence).

This clone was recorded only once. This chain connects TRBV28 to TRBJ1-2; possible D gene TRBD1, 5 bases. V lost 8 bases, J lost 10 bases, and 23 bases lay in between. Germline CDR1 is MDHEN and CDR2 is SYDVKM. This CDR3 is built from 14 residues. The CDR3 loop reads CASCPEVGRVDYTF. CDR3 nucleotide sequence: TGTGCCAGCTGCCCAGAGGTCGGCAGGGTAGACTACACCTTC.

For the CDR3, the DNA is TGTGCCAGTAGTATACAGAGCGGGGGGGCAACAGATACGCAGTATTTT. Translation gives CASSIQSGGATDTQYF. The chain has TRBV19 and TRBJ2-3, with TRBD2 matching 10 bases. CDR1 and CDR2 from the germline V gene are LNHDA and SQIVND (reference sequence). CDR3 length: 16 residues. V lost 2 bases, J lost 3 bases, and 5 bases stayed unmatched.

This chain uses TRBV7-9 with TRBJ2-3, with 7 bases lining up with TRBD1. Germline V CDR1 and CDR2: SEHNR, FQNEAQ (reference sequence). CDR3 length equals 14 residues. The junction had 6 bases not matched to a gene; V was cut back by 5 bases and J by 4 bases. The CDR3 loop reads CASSADRAADTQYF. The CDR3 coding sequence is TGTGCCAGCAGCGCCGACAGGGCGGCAGATACGCAGTATTTT.

In this sample, this clone turned up once. CDR3 sequence reads: CASSSWTSVGDDGYTF. The CDR3 DNA reads TGTGCCAGCAGCTCATGGACGTCAGTCGGGGACGATGGCTACACCTTC. The chain is built from TRBV7-9 and TRBJ1-2; possibly TRBD1 for D (5 bases). The V gene lost 4 bases and the J gene lost 6 bases, with 21 bases spanning the gap. There are 16 residues in the CDR3. Germline loops: CDR1 SEHNR, CDR2 FQNEAQ (reference sequence).

In nucleotides, the CDR3 is TGTGCCAGCACCCCCGCAGAGGGGTACTACAATGAGCAGTTCTTC. Protein product: CASTPAEGYYNEQFF. The rearrangement joins TRBV7-9 to TRBJ2-1; D tentatively fits TRBD1 or TRBD2 (5 bases each). Germline-derived CDR1 and CDR2 are SEHNR and FQNEAQ (reference sequence). The V and J ends lost 7 bases and 3 bases respectively, with 16 bases between them. CDR3 length: 15 amino acids.

The J gene is TRBJ2-1, the V gene TRBV11-2; 13 bases are shared with TRBD2. CDR3 length: 16 residues. V shed 7 bases, J shed 6 bases, and the junction held 9 bases outside the gene matches. Germline assignment: CDR1 SGHAT and CDR2 FQNNGV. DNA for the CDR3: TGTGCCAGCACCGTTACTAGCGGGGGGGCCTCCAATGAGCAGTTCTTC. This sequence encodes CASTVTSGGASNEQFF.

The CDR3 protein is CATSSEGTAYEQYF. CDR3 nucleotides: TGTGCCACCAGCAGTGAGGGGACAGCTTACGAGCAGTACTTC. V and J are TRBV15 and TRBJ2-7; 7 nucleotides match TRBD1. The CDR3 totals 14 residues. The V gene end was trimmed by 3 bases and the J gene end by 4 bases; junction bases not matched to a gene: 6. CDR1 and CDR2 (germline): LNHNV, YYDKDF (reference sequence). Filled out from reference TRBV15 and TRBJ2-7, the complete variable domain reads DAMVIQNPRYQVTQFGKPVTLSCSQTLNHNVMYWYQQKSSQAPKLLFHYYDKDFNNEADTPDNFQSRRPNTSFCFLDIRSPGLGDTAMYLCATSSEGTAYEQYFGPGTRLTVT.

This clone was observed a few times. The chain carries TRBV14 and TRBJ2-2; D is possibly TRBD2 (6 bases). Trimming shortened V by 2 bases and J by 2 bases, and 9 bases separated the two germline ends. Germline CDR1 SGHDN, CDR2 FVKESK. The CDR3 runs to 15 residues. CDR3 protein: CASSQTLANTGELFF. In DNA, the CDR3 is TGTGCCAGCAGCCAAACACTAGCTAACACCGGGGAGCTGTTTTTT.

This rearrangement joins TRBV5-1 to TRBJ2-6, with TRBD2 matching over 9 bases. Germline V gives CDR1 SGHRS, CDR2 YFSETQ. The CDR3 contains 18 residues. V shed 3 bases, J shed 2 bases, and the junction held 9 bases outside the gene matches. CDR3 sequence: CASSWASGKVAGANVLTF. The CDR3 coding sequence is TGCGCCAGCAGCTGGGCTAGCGGGAAGGTGGCTGGGGCCAACGTCCTGACTTTC.

This rearrangement joins TRBV14 to TRBJ2-5; TRBD2 matches 7 bases. V lost 4 bases and J lost 4; bases outside the gene matches: 12. This CDR3 is 16 amino acids long. The germline gives CDR1 SGHDN, CDR2 FVKESK. Written as DNA, the CDR3 is TGTGCCAGCAGCCGAGGGGACTCGTGGGGGGGAGAGACCCAGTACTTC. Amino acid sequence: CASSRGDSWGGETQYF. Complete variable domain (other parts from reference TRBV14 and TRBJ2-5): EAGVTQFPSHSVIEKGQTVTLRCDPISGHDNLYWYRRVMGKEIKFLLHFVKESKQDESGMPNNRFLAERTGGTYSTLKVQPAELEDSGVYFCASSRGDSWGGETQYFGPGTRLLVL.

The chain uses TRBV10-3 and TRBJ2-1; D is undetermined. Trimming cost V 5 bases and J 7 bases, with 9 bases left between them. Germline V CDR1 and CDR2: ENHRY, SYGVKD. The CDR3 covers 12 residues. The CDR3 sequence: CAISSDFNEQFF. CDR3 bases: TGTGCCATCAGTTCGGATTTTAATGAGCAGTTCTTC.

The rearrangement joins TRBV19 to TRBJ2-7; 8 bases align to TRBD1. With 8 bases clipped from V and 0 bases from J, the junction kept 3 bases outside the gene matches. CDR1 is LNHDA and CDR2 is SQIVND in the germline V gene (reference sequence). The CDR3 runs 13 residues. Here the CDR3 DNA reads TGTGCCAGTGGGGACAGGAACTCCTACGAGCAGTACTTC. Residues: CASGDRNSYEQYF.

The rearrangement joins TRBV27 to TRBJ2-1, with D tentatively TRBD1 (5 bases). The CDR3 runs 14 residues. The V and J ends lost 7 bases and 1 base respectively, with 11 bases between them. CDR1 is MNHEY and CDR2 is SMNVEV in the germline V gene (reference sequence). The CDR3 bases are TGTGCCAGCACCGGTCAGGGATCCTACAATGAGCAGTTCTTC. It codes for CASTGQGSYNEQFF.

This chain joins TRBV9 and TRBJ2-1; D perhaps matches TRBD2 (5 bases). Between the trimmed V and J ends, which lost 4 bases and 5 bases, there was a span of 13 bases. The CDR3 consists of 14 residues. The germline CDR1 and CDR2 sequences are SGDLS and YYNGEE. The CDR3 protein is CASSPSGADNEQFF. CDR3 DNA sequence: TGTGCCAGCAGCCCGAGCGGAGCCGACAATGAGCAGTTCTTC.

V gene TRBV7-9 combines with J gene TRBJ2-7; unclear D gene. CDR3 length equals 12 residues. Germline V lookup: CDR1 SEHNR, CDR2 FQNEAQ (reference sequence). With 3 bases removed from V and 2 bases from J, the gap between germline ends came to 5 bases. The CDR3, as DNA: TGTGCCAGCAGCTTGGAAACCTACGAGCAGTACTTC. This codes for CASSLETYEQYF.

This clone was counted once. The chain combines TRBV28 with TRBJ2-7, with D possibly matching TRBD2 (6 bases). Per the germline V gene, CDR1 is MDHEN and CDR2 is SYDVKM. This CDR3 is built from 13 residues. V lost 2 bases and J lost 3, with 8 bases in between. The CDR3 DNA sequence: TGTGCCAGCAGTTTACCGGGGGTCTACGAGCAGTACTTC. It specifies CASSLPGVYEQYF.

V gene TRBV4-3 combines with J gene TRBJ2-5; TRBD1 aligns across 9 bases. The CDR3 runs to 16 residues. V shed 2 bases, J shed 1 base, and the junction held 5 bases outside the gene matches. Looked up from germline, CDR1 is LGHNA and CDR2 is YSLEER. In nucleotides, the CDR3 is TGCGCCAGCAGCCAACAGGACAGGGGACCCCAAGAGACCCAGTACTTC. It encodes CASSQQDRGPQETQYF.